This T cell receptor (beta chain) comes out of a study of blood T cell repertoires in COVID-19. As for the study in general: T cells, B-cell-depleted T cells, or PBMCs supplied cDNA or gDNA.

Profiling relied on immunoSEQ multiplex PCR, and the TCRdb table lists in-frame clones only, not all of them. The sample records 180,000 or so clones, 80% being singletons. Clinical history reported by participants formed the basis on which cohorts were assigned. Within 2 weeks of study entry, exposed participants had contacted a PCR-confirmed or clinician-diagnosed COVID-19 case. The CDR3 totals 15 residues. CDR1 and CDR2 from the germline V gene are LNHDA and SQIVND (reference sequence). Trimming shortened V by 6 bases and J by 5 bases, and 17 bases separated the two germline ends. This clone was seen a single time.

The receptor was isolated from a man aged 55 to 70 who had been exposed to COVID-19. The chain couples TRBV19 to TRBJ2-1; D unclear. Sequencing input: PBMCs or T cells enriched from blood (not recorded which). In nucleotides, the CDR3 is TGTGCCAGTAGCCCCGTGCGGAGAGCCAACAATGAGCAGTTCTTC. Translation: CASSPVRRANNEQFF.